Shown below are 25 T cell receptor beta chains from a single sample sequenced in a study of blood T cell dynamics during melanoma immunotherapy. Regarding time point: pre-treatment baseline. Libraries were prepared by immunoSEQ multiplex PCR; TCRdb keeps only in-frame clonotypes and omits some of them. Among roughly 13,000 clones listed, just over 85% were seen once. The sequences come from blood, collected from a patient treated with checkpoint blockade. The receptor source for this set is a human donor with melanoma.

The V call is TRBV25-1, the J call TRBJ1-4; D may be TRBD1 (5 bases). The germline V and J ends were trimmed by 5 bases and 8 bases, with 15 bases remaining between them. This CDR3 comprises 14 residues. CDR1 is MGHDK, CDR2 SYGVNS, per germline. The CDR3 spells CASSSPGSSEKLFF. CDR3 in DNA: TGTGCCAGCAGTTCACCAGGGAGTTCCGAAAAACTGTTTTTT.

The rearrangement uses TRBV21-1 and TRBJ2-4; the listed D gene, TRBD2, was not tested against the DNA. TRBV21-1 is marked as a pseudogene. The CDR3 is made up of 16 amino acids. This CDR3 reads CASIYLTPIAKNIQYF. The CDR3 nucleotides are TGTGCCAGCATCTACCTTACCCCTATAGCCAAAAACATTCAGTACTTC.

CDR3 amino acids: CASSLRDTAAYEQYF. The CDR3 DNA reads TGTGCCAGCAGCTTACGGGATACAGCGGCCTACGAGCAGTACTTC. J is TRBJ2-7 and V is TRBV11-1; a weak D match, TRBD2 (5 bases). V lost 2 bases and J lost 2, with 13 bases in between. The length of the CDR3 is 15 residues. Per the germline V gene, CDR1 is SGHAT and CDR2 is FQDESV (reference sequence).

The chain couples TRBV7-2 to TRBJ2-7, with no clear D. CDR1 SGHTA and CDR2 FQGNSA come from the germline V gene. V was trimmed by 5 bases and J by 2 bases, leaving 10 bases between them. The CDR3 has 13 amino acids. CDR3 sequence reads: CASSRAGPYEQYF. CDR3 nucleotide sequence: TGTGCCAGCAGCCGCGCCGGGCCCTACGAGCAGTACTTC.

This sequence joins TRBV9 and TRBJ1-3, with unresolved D. Germline CDR1 and CDR2: SGDLS and YYNGEE. V was trimmed by 3 bases and J by 10 bases, leaving 5 bases between them. The CDR3 is 10 residues long. The chain's CDR3 is CASSAKTIYF. As DNA, the CDR3 is TGTGCCAGCAGCGCAAAAACCATATATTTT.

This chain joins TRBV5-8 and TRBJ1-6; D possibly corresponds to TRBD1 (5 bases). CDR1 is SGHTS and CDR2 is YDEGEE in the germline V gene. This CDR3 comprises 15 residues. Trimming pared 4 bases from V and 4 bases from J, leaving 12 bases between. Here the CDR3 DNA reads TGTGCCAGCAGCCGGGGGGAGACATATAATTCACCCCTCCACTTT. Its protein is CASSRGETYNSPLHF.

This rearrangement joins TRBV5-1 to TRBJ2-2; D not certain. The CDR3 spans 11 residues. Between the trimmed V and J ends, which lost 2 bases and 6 bases, there was a span of 2 bases. Germline V lookup: CDR1 SGHRS, CDR2 YFSETQ. The CDR3 protein is CASSFAGELFF. CDR3 nucleotides: TGCGCCAGCAGCTTTGCCGGGGAGCTGTTTTTT.

The chain carries TRBV21-1 and TRBJ2-1; the table's TRBD2 call for D was not verified on the DNA. TRBV21-1 constitutes a pseudogene. This CDR3 has 18 amino acids. The CDR3 reads CASTLSSCAGPIGNEQFF. As DNA, the CDR3 is TGTGCCAGCACCCTGTCATCGTGCGCGGGGCCAATCGGGAATGAGCAGTTCTTC.

The chain uses TRBV7-8 and TRBJ1-5; D is uncertain. The CDR3 has 14 residues. Germline CDR1 reads SGHVS; CDR2 reads FQNEAQ. V lost 4 bases to trimming and J lost 4 bases, with 11 bases between them. The CDR3 bases are TGTGCCAGCAGCTCCGACATCTCAAATCAGCCCCAGCATTTT. This translates into CASSSDISNQPQHF.

This chain uses TRBV5-1 with TRBJ1-3, with D possibly TRBD1 on 5 matching bases. The germline gives CDR1 SGHRS, CDR2 YFSETQ. CDR3 size: 16 residues. Deletions cut 4 bases from V and 4 bases from J, with 18 bases between. The CDR3 region has the DNA TGCGCCAGCAGCCCCCGCCCAGGGTCATTAGGAAACACCATATATTTT. The encoded protein is CASSPRPGSLGNTIYF.

This chain joins TRBV5-1 and TRBJ2-1; D gene uncertain. There are 15 residues in the CDR3. Trimming cost V 0 bases and J 6 bases, with 13 bases left between them. Germline V gives CDR1 SGHRS, CDR2 YFSETQ. CDR3 DNA: TGCGCCAGCAGCTTGGCCGCTAGATTGCGCAATGAGCAGTTCTTC. This sequence encodes CASSLAARLRNEQFF.

This clone came up once. The chain is built from TRBV6-5 and TRBJ2-3; D gene uncertain. The CDR3 spans 13 residues. V lost 5 bases to trimming and J lost 2 bases, with 8 bases between them. Germline CDR1 MNHEY, CDR2 SVGAGI. The CDR3 loop is CASSGSNTDTQYF. The CDR3 bases are TGTGCCAGCAGTGGCTCCAACACAGATACGCAGTATTTT.

This chain links TRBV9 with TRBJ1-4, with 8 bases matching TRBD1. The length of the CDR3 is 15 residues. The germline V gene has CDR1 SGDLS and CDR2 YYNGEE. The J segment lost 7 bases and the V segment lost 4 bases, leaving 9 bases of the junction unmatched. CDR3: CASSTRTGQGEKLFF. CDR3 coding DNA: TGTGCCAGCAGCACAAGGACAGGGCAGGGTGAAAAACTGTTTTTT.

The chain carries TRBV6-6 and TRBJ2-7; TRBD2 matches 9 bases. CDR3 length: 16 amino acids. Germline V lookup: CDR1 MNHNY, CDR2 SVGAGI (reference sequence). With 0 bases clipped from V and 4 bases from J, the junction kept 7 bases outside the gene matches. The CDR3 protein is CASSYSPQREDYEQYF. The DNA of the CDR3 is TGTGCCAGCAGTTACTCGCCACAGCGGGAGGATTACGAGCAGTACTTC.

The chain employs TRBV6-6 and TRBJ2-7; 7 bases are shared with TRBD1. Germline V gene data show CDR1 as MNHNY and CDR2 as SVGAGI (reference sequence). J was trimmed by 6 bases and V by 8 bases; bases with no gene match: 10. The length of the CDR3 is 13 residues. The CDR3: CASCPKGASEQYF. The CDR3 nucleotides read TGTGCCAGCTGCCCGAAGGGGGCGTCCGAGCAGTACTTC.

This chain uses TRBV6-1 with TRBJ1-5; D gene uncertain. The germline gives CDR1 MNHNS, CDR2 SASEGT. CDR3 length: 15 amino acids. The V end was cut by 3 bases, the J end by 0 bases, with 9 bases between. CDR3 nucleotide sequence: TGTGCCAGCAGTGAGTTTAGCAATAGCAATCAGCCCCAGCATTTT. Encoded protein: CASSEFSNSNQPQHF.

This clone is categorized as large (0.1 to 1%). The CDR3 region is CATDQESSYNSPLHF. The DNA for the CDR3 is TGTGCCACCGACCAAGAAAGCTCCTATAATTCACCCCTCCACTTT. J is TRBJ1-6 and V is TRBV10-3, with no clear D. The CDR3 consists of 15 residues. Germline V gene sequence: CDR1 ENHRY, CDR2 SYGVKD. With 10 bases removed from V and 0 bases from J, the gap between germline ends came to 13 bases.

CDR3 coding DNA: TGTGCCAGCAGCTGGACCGGGGGAGTGGGCACTGAAGCTTTCTTT. Amino acids: CASSWTGGVGTEAFF. The rearrangement uses TRBV5-6 and TRBJ1-1; tentatively, D is TRBD1 (5 bases). The CDR3 is 15 amino acids. The germline V and J ends were trimmed by 3 bases and 4 bases, with 16 bases remaining between them. The germline V gene has CDR1 SGHDT and CDR2 YYEEEE.

This clone was detected a few times. The J gene is TRBJ1-1, the V gene TRBV11-2, with D unresolved. V lost 1 base and J lost 4, with 7 bases in between. This CDR3 comprises 13 residues. From germline, CDR1 is SGHAT and CDR2 FQNNGV. CDR3 sequence reads: CASSLAGPTEAFF. Written as DNA, the CDR3 is TGTGCCAGCAGCTTAGCCGGGCCCACTGAAGCTTTCTTT. Looking up the rest from reference TRBV11-2 and TRBJ1-1 gives the full variable domain: EAGVAQSPRYKIIEKRQSVAFWCNPISGHATLYWYQQILGQGPKLLIQFQNNGVVDDSQLPKDRFSAERLKGVDSTLKIQPAKLEDSAVYLCASSLAGPTEAFFGQGTRLTVV.

The V call is TRBV7-2, the J call TRBJ1-3; possibly TRBD1 for D (6 bases). The V gene's germline CDR1 is SGHTA and CDR2 FQGNSA. This CDR3 comprises 15 residues. V was clipped by 5 bases and J by 1 base, with 12 bases between them. CDR3 bases: TGTGCCAGCAGCCGTGACAGGACATCTGGAAACACCATATATTTT. It codes for CASSRDRTSGNTIYF.

This clone came up a few times. This chain uses TRBV5-1 with TRBJ1-4; the D is unclear. The ends were cut back, 4 bases at V and 5 bases at J, with 12 bases in the middle. The germline CDR1 and CDR2 sequences are SGHRS and YFSETQ. There are 14 residues in the CDR3. The CDR3 loop reads CASSPGISNEKLFF. The CDR3 DNA reads as TGCGCCAGCAGCCCGGGAATCTCGAATGAAAAACTGTTTTTT.

This clone showed up just a few times. This sequence joins TRBV9 and TRBJ2-1, with 9 bases fitting TRBD2. CDR3 length: 14 residues. Germline V lookup: CDR1 SGDLS, CDR2 YYNGEE. With V trimmed by 3 bases and J by 4 bases, 2 bases remained unmatched. The CDR3 nucleotides read TGTGCCAGCAGCGGGACTAGCGATTACAATGAGCAGTTCTTC. It is translated as CASSGTSDYNEQFF.

The rearrangement uses TRBV5-1 and TRBJ2-7, with 14 bases lining up with TRBD2. The CDR3 is 15 amino acids. Germline V gives CDR1 SGHRS, CDR2 YFSETQ. V shed 4 bases and J 7 bases; nucleotides not matched to a gene: 7. The CDR3 here is CASSPTSGRAGEQYF. The CDR3 bases are TGCGCCAGCAGCCCGACTAGCGGGAGGGCCGGAGAGCAGTACTTC. Full variable domain (rest looked up from reference TRBV5-1 and TRBJ2-7): KAGVTQTPRYLIKTRGQQVTLSCSPISGHRSVSWYQQTPGQGLQFLFEYFSETQRNKGNFPGRFSGRQFSNSRSEMNVSTLELGDSALYLCASSPTSGRAGEQYFGPGTRLTVT.

This chain connects TRBV2 to TRBJ2-6; maybe TRBD1 (6 bases). Germline V gives CDR1 SNHLY, CDR2 FYNNEI. The CDR3 spans 15 residues. Deletions cut 6 bases from V and 5 bases from J, with 14 bases between. The CDR3 region has the DNA TGTGCCAGCAGGACACAGGGCTCGCGGGCCAACGTCCTGACTTTC. Its translation: CASRTQGSRANVLTF.

The rearrangement joins TRBV5-4 to TRBJ1-3; 7 bases are shared with TRBD1. V lost 3 bases and J lost 2; bases outside the gene matches: 5. The CDR3 contains 15 residues. Per the germline V gene, CDR1 is SGHNT and CDR2 is YYREEE (reference sequence). The CDR3 sequence: CASSSDRNPGNTIYF. The CDR3 nucleotides read TGTGCCAGCAGCTCGGACAGGAATCCTGGAAACACCATATATTTT. The whole variable domain, remainder taken from reference TRBV5-4 and TRBJ1-3, is ETGVTQSPTHLIKTRGQQVTLRCSSQSGHNTVSWYQQALGQGPQFIFQYYREEENGRGNFPPRFSGLQFPNYSSELNVNALELDDSALYLCASSSDRNPGNTIYFGEGSWLTVV.